This T cell receptor beta chain was identified in a study of blood T cell repertoires in COVID-19. The ends were cut back, 1 base at V and 6 bases at J, with 12 bases in the middle. Germline CDR1 and CDR2: SGHTA and FQGNSA. This CDR3 has 14 residues. TCRdb keeps only in-frame clones here, not all; method: immunoSEQ multiplex PCR. The sample shows about 350,000 clones, about nine tenths of them seen only once. The sequence derives from a woman aged 55-69 years with COVID-19, enrolled during active disease. V is TRBV7-2 and J is TRBJ1-2; no clear D. The sequencing sample was made of peripheral blood. CDR3 sequence (DNA): TGTGCCAGCAGCTTAGGCGCGGGGAGACATGGCTACACCTTC. Encoded protein: CASSLGAGRHGYTF.